These 10 T cell receptor beta chains originate from one sample sequenced in a study of T-cell memory formation after mild COVID-19. MiXCR, applied by TCRdb to the 5' RACE reads, yields one record per CDR3 protein. The top ten clones hold 28% of a sample with roughly 100,000 distinct CDR3 sequences, approximately 15% of them seen once. Source material: PBMCs or a T cell subset sorted from them (not recorded which). These TCRs come from an adult woman who had mild COVID-19 (a few samples of this study predate the infection). Cell type and time point are not known.

The sample holds a few counts of this clonotype. The J gene is TRBJ2-7, the V gene TRBV7-9, with TRBD1 matching 7 bases. This CDR3 is 16 amino acids long. V lost 5 bases and J lost 0; bases outside the gene matches: 10. Germline V lookup: CDR1 SEHNR, CDR2 FQNEAQ (reference sequence). The chain's CDR3 is CASSPSRTGFSYEQYF. The CDR3 region has the DNA TGTGCCAGCAGCCCTAGCCGGACAGGTTTCTCCTACGAGCAGTACTTC. The full variable domain, rest sourced from reference TRBV7-9 and TRBJ2-7, is DTGVSQNPRHKITKRGQNVTFRCDPISEHNRLYWYRQTLGQGPEFLTYFQNEAQLEKSRLLSDRFSAERPKGSFSTLEIQRTEQGDSAMYLCASSPSRTGFSYEQYFGPGTRLTVT.

This clonotype turned up a few times. The chain combines TRBV6-5 with TRBJ2-7, with D tentatively TRBD1 (5 bases). Germline V gene lookup returns CDR1 MNHEY and CDR2 SVGAGI. The CDR3 contains 14 residues. The germline V and J ends were trimmed by 2 bases and 1 base, with 9 bases remaining between them. In DNA form, the CDR3 reads TGTGCCAGCAGTTACAGGGGCCCGTCCTACGAGCAGTACTTC. Translating it yields CASSYRGPSYEQYF.

This chain joins TRBV30 and TRBJ2-1; tentative D call: TRBD2 (5 bases). From germline, CDR1 is GTSNPN and CDR2 SVGIG (reference sequence). CDR3 length: 11 amino acids. Trimming stripped 3 bases from V and 8 bases from J, with 8 bases between. The CDR3 loop is CAWRTGYEQFF. In DNA, the CDR3 is TGTGCCTGGAGGACGGGATATGAGCAGTTCTTC.

This rearrangement joins TRBV4-1 to TRBJ1-6; TRBD1 aligns across 9 bases. V shed 3 bases, J shed 7 bases, and the junction held 4 bases outside the gene matches. The CDR3 contains 15 residues. CDR1 is MGHRA and CDR2 is YSYEKL in the germline V gene. Here the CDR3 DNA reads TGCGCCAGCAGCCAGGGGACAGGGAAGAATTCACCCCTCCACTTT. Its protein product is CASSQGTGKNSPLHF.

The rearrangement uses TRBV11-2 and TRBJ2-2, with TRBD1 matching 8 bases. Germline loops: CDR1 SGHAT, CDR2 FQNNGV. V gave up 2 bases and J gave up 3 bases; unmatched junction bases: 2. The CDR3 spans 15 residues. This chain's CDR3 is CASSLNRGYTGELFF. The CDR3, as DNA: TGTGCCAGCAGCTTAAACAGGGGGTACACCGGGGAGCTGTTTTTT.

This clonotype turned up a few times. This chain uses TRBV10-3 with TRBJ2-4, with D unclear. The CDR3 is 16 residues long. Between the trimmed V and J ends, which lost 2 bases and 0 bases, there was a span of 11 bases. CDR1 ENHRY and CDR2 SYGVKD come from the germline V gene. The CDR3 region has the DNA TGTGCCATCAGTGAGGACGGTCCCTTAGCCAAAAACATTCAGTACTTC. This gives the protein CAISEDGPLAKNIQYF.

The chain recombines TRBV4-1 with TRBJ1-5; the D is unclear. Per germline, CDR1 MGHRA and CDR2 YSYEKL. The ends were cut back, 3 bases at V and 7 bases at J, with 13 bases in the middle. This CDR3 spans 14 amino acids. Written as DNA, the CDR3 is TGCGCCAGCAGCCAGGAAGGCCTCGAACAGCCCCAGCATTTT. Its protein product is CASSQEGLEQPQHF.

This clonotype has only a few counts. The gene calls are TRBV3-1 and TRBJ2-1, with TRBD2 matching over 15 bases. The CDR3 sequence is 15 residues long. Germline V gives CDR1 LGHDT, CDR2 YNNKEL (reference sequence). V lost 5 bases to trimming and J lost 7 bases; unmatched junction nucleotides: 3. CDR3 nucleotide sequence: TGTGCCAGCAGCACCGGGACTAGCGGGAGGAATGAGCAGTTCTTC. Its protein is CASSTGTSGRNEQFF.

Comments on this clonotype: One junction end disagrees with the germline gene, perhaps due to a read error. This rearrangement joins TRBV4-1 to TRBJ2-1, with 9 bases aligning to TRBD1. Germline values: CDR1 MGHRA, CDR2 YSYEKL. This CDR3 contains 15 residues. CDR3 residues: CASSQGQGWSDEQFF. As DNA, the CDR3 is TGCGCCAGCAGTCAAGGACAGGGGTGGTCCGATGAGCAGTTCTTC.

This clonotype occurred a few times. The V call is TRBV2, the J call TRBJ2-3; D possibly corresponds to TRBD2 (6 bases). The V and J ends lost 3 bases and 0 bases respectively, with 13 bases between them. This CDR3 comprises 16 residues. Looked up from germline, CDR1 is SNHLY and CDR2 is FYNNEI. The CDR3 protein is CASSDTFRGSTDTQYF. The CDR3 DNA sequence: TGTGCCAGCAGTGATACGTTCCGGGGGAGCACAGATACGCAGTATTTT.